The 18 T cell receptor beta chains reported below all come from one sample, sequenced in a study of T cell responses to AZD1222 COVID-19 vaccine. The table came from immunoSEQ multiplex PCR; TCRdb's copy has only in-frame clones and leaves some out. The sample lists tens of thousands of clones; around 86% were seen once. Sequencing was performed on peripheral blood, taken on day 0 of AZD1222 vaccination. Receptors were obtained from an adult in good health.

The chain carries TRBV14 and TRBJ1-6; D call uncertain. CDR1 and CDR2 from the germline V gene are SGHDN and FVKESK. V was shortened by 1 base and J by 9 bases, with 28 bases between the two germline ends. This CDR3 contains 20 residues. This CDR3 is CASSQVRVTLASGRGSPLHF. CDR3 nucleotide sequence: TGTGCCAGCAGCCAAGTAAGGGTAACTCTCGCTTCAGGCCGGGGTTCACCCCTCCACTTT.

The CDR3: CASRFDERTEAFF. DNA of the CDR3: TGTGCCAGCAGGTTCGACGAGAGGACTGAAGCTTTCTTT. V is TRBV14 and J is TRBJ1-1; no firm D call. This CDR3 is 13 amino acids long. V gave up 6 bases and J gave up 5 bases, with 13 bases separating them. Looked up from germline, CDR1 is SGHDN and CDR2 is FVKESK.

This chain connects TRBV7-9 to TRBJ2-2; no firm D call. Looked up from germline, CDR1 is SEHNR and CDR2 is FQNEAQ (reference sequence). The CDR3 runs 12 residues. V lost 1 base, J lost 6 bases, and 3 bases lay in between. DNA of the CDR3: TGTGCCAGCAGCTTAGGGGCCGGGGAGCTGTTTTTT. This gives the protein CASSLGAGELFF. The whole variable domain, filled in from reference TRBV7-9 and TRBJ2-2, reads DTGVSQNPRHKITKRGQNVTFRCDPISEHNRLYWYRQTLGQGPEFLTYFQNEAQLEKSRLLSDRFSAERPKGSFSTLEIQRTEQGDSAMYLCASSLGAGELFFGEGSRLTVL.

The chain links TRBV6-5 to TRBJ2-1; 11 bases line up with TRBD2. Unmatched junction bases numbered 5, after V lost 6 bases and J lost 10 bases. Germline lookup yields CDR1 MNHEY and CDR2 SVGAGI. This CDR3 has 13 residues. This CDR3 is CASRTSGAGEQFF. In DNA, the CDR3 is TGTGCCAGCAGGACTAGCGGGGCGGGGGAGCAGTTCTTC.

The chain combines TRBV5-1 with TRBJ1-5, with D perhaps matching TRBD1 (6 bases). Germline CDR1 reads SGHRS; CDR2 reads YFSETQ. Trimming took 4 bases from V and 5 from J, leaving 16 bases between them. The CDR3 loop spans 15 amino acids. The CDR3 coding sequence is TGCGCCAGCAGCCTAGGACAGCCAAGTTATCAGCCCCAGCATTTT. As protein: CASSLGQPSYQPQHF.

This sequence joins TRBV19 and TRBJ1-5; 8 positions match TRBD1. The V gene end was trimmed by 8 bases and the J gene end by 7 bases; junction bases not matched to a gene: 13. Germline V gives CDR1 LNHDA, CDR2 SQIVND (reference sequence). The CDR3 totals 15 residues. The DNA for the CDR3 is TGTGCCAGTGGGCTCCGACAGGGGATGGGCCAGCCCCAGCATTTT. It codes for CASGLRQGMGQPQHF. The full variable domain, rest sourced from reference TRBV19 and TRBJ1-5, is DGGITQSPKYLFRKEGQNVTLSCEQNLNHDAMYWYRQDPGQGLRLIYYSQIVNDFQKGDIAEGYSVSREKKESFPLTVTSAQKNPTAFYLCASGLRQGMGQPQHFGDGTRLSIL.

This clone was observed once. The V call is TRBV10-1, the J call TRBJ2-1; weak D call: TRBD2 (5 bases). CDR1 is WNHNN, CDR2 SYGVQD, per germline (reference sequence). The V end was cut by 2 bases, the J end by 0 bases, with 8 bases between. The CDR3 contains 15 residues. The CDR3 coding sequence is TGCGCCAGCAGTGAGGGTGGACTCTCCTACAATGAGCAGTTCTTC. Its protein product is CASSEGGLSYNEQFF.

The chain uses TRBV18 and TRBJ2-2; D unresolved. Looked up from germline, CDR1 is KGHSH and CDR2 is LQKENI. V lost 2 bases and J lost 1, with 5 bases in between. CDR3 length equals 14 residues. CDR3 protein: CASSPGMNTGELFF. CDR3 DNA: TGTGCCAGCTCACCAGGGATGAACACCGGGGAGCTGTTTTTT. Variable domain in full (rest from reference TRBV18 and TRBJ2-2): NAGVMQNPRHLVRRRGQEARLRCSPMKGHSHVYWYRQLPEEGLKFMVYLQKENIIDESGMPKERFSAEFPKEGPSILRIQQVVRGDSAAYFCASSPGMNTGELFFGEGSRLTVL.

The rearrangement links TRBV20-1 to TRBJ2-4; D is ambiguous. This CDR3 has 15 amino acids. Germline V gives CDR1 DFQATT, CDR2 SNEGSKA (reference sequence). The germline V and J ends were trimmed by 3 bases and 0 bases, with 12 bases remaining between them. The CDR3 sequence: CSASQILIAKNIQYF. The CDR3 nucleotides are TGCAGTGCTAGTCAGATACTAATAGCCAAAAACATTCAGTACTTC.

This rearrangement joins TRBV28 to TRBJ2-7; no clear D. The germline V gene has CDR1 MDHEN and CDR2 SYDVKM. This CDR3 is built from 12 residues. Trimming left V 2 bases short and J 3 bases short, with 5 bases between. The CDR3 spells CASSLRFYEQYF. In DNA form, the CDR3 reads TGTGCCAGCAGTTTACGGTTCTACGAGCAGTACTTC.

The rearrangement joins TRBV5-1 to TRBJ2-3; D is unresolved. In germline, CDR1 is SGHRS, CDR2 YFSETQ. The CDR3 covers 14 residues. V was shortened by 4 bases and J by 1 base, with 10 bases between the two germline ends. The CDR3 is CASSGVTGTDTQYF. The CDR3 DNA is TGCGCCAGCAGCGGGGTTACGGGCACAGATACGCAGTATTTT.

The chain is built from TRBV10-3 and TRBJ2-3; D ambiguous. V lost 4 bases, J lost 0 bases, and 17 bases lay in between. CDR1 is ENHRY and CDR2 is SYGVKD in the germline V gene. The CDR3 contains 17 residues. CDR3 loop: CAISGGRARPSTDTQYF. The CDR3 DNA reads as TGTGCCATCAGTGGCGGAAGGGCCCGACCTAGCACAGATACGCAGTATTTT.

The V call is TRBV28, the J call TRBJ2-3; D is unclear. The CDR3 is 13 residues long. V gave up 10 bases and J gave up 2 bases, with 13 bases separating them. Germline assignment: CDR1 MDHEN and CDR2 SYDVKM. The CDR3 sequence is CATNPANTDTQYF. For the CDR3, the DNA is TGTGCCACCAACCCCGCAAACACAGATACGCAGTATTTT.

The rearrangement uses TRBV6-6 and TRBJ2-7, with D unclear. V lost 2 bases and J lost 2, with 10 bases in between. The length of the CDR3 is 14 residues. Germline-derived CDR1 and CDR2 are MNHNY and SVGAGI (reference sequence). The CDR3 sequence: CASSYAARTYEQYF. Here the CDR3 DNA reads TGTGCCAGCAGTTACGCGGCACGTACCTACGAGCAGTACTTC.

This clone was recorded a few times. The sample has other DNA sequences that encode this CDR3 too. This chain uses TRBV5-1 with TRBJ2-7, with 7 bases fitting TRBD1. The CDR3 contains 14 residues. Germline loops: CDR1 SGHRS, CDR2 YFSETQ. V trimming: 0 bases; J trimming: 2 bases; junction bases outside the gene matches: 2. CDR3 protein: CASSLGQGAYEQYF. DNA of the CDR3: TGCGCCAGCAGCTTGGGGCAGGGGGCCTACGAGCAGTACTTC.

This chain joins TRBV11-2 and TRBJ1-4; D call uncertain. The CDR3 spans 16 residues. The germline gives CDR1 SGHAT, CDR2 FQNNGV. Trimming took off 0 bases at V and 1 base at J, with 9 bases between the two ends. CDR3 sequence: CASSLDWIGTNEKLFF. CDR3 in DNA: TGTGCCAGCAGCTTAGATTGGATCGGAACTAATGAAAAACTGTTTTTT. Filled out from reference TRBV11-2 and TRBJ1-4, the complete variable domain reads EAGVAQSPRYKIIEKRQSVAFWCNPISGHATLYWYQQILGQGPKLLIQFQNNGVVDDSQLPKDRFSAERLKGVDSTLKIQPAKLEDSAVYLCASSLDWIGTNEKLFFGSGTQLSVL.

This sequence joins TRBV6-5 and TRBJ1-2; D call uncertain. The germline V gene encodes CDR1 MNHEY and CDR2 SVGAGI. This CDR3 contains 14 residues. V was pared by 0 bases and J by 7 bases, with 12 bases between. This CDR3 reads CASSYSAAPVGYTF. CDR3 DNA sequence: TGTGCCAGCAGTTACTCTGCGGCCCCGGTTGGCTACACCTTC.

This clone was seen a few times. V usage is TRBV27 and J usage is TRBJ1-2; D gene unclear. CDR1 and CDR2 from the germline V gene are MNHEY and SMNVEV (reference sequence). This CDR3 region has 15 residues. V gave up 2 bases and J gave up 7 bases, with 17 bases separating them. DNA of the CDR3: TGTGCCAGCAGTTTAAGGGTTGGGCTGATTGTTGGCTACACCTTC. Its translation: CASSLRVGLIVGYTF.